This TCR beta chain was observed in a study of T cell responses to AZD1222 COVID-19 vaccine. CDR1 is SGHTS, CDR2 YDEGEE, per germline. V lost 2 bases, J lost 2 bases, and 10 bases lay in between. The CDR3 contains 14 residues. Profiling relied on immunoSEQ multiplex PCR, and the TCRdb table lists in-frame clones only, not all of them. The table lists around 170,000 clones, about nine tenths of them singletons. This clonotype was sampled from an adult in good health. The genes are TRBV5-8 and TRBJ1-1; D unresolved. Material: peripheral blood, obtained on day 0 of AZD1222 vaccination. CDR3 nucleotide sequence: TGTGCCAGCAGCTTATGGGCCTTAAACACTGAAGCTTTCTTT. The encoded protein is CASSLWALNTEAFF.